This T cell receptor (beta chain) was recorded in a study of blood T cell repertoires in COVID-19. About the research overall: Material from acute and convalescent COVID-19 was sourced from the United States, Italy and Spain. PBMCs, B-cell-depleted T cells, or T cells provided the cDNA or gDNA that made up the material.

Authors' analysis steps: How many nucleated cells were present was estimated from reference gene primer amplification. Generated by immunoSEQ multiplex PCR, the TCRdb table keeps only in-frame clones and is missing some. V and J calls and clone size are given by that table; D and trimming were obtained from the DNA. The data contain some 370,000 clones, 89% of them seen just once; the ten biggest clones take up 1% to 1.5%. The sequence came from a man aged 35-49 years with acute or convalescent COVID-19. Sequenced input: peripheral blood.

CDR3 loop: CASSGGTGVFSYNSPLHF. CDR3 nucleotides: TGTGCCAGCAGTGGGGGGACAGGGGTATTCTCCTATAATTCACCCCTCCACTTT. V usage is TRBV2 and J usage is TRBJ1-6, with 10 positions matching TRBD1. CDR1 is SNHLY and CDR2 is FYNNEI in the germline V gene. V lost 4 bases to trimming and J lost 0 bases; unmatched junction nucleotides: 6. The CDR3 has 18 amino acids.